The sequence of this T cell receptor beta chain was determined in a study of tumor-infiltrating lymphocytes in glioblastoma multiforme. Study results and caveats: Only one glioblastoma patient had TCR and mutation analysis.

Remarks on this clonotype: The antigen remains unidentified. At one boundary the junction diverges from the germline segment, which might be a read error.

Multiple V-beta primers and a C-beta primer amplified TCRB from RNA. TCRdb itself ran the multiplex PCR reads through MiXCR, one entry per CDR3 protein. Of around 33,000 distinct CDR3 sequences in the sample, about 64% were seen once. CDR3 length: 13 residues. CDR1 and CDR2 (germline): MNHEY, SVGEGT. Sequenced input: brain tumor tissue. This receptor was obtained from a male donor with glioblastoma. This rearrangement joins TRBV6-2 or TRBV6-3 to TRBJ2-7; D is possibly TRBD2 (6 bases). The DNA for the CDR3 is TGTGCCAGCAGTTACAGGATGGACTACGGGCAGTACTTC. Encoded protein: CASSYRMDYGQYF.